This T cell receptor beta chain was observed in a study of neurological immune-mediated disorders. Whole-study results and caveats: HTLV-1-associated myelopathy had the most TCR clonal expansion, whereas multiple sclerosis had the least (lower than in healthy controls). TCR-beta repertoires seemed private in all groups, with no expanded CDR3 amino acid sequences shared.

The sorted libraries started from 850,000 to 1,000,000 CD4+ or CD8+ T cells. This clonotype appeared many times. Its antigen is undetermined. The cDNA came from 5'RACE, which used 10-nucleotide random UMIs. TCRdb reanalysed the 5' RACE reads using MiXCR and keeps one entry per CDR3 protein. The sample records 39,000 or so distinct CDR3 sequences, roughly 4.8% being singletons. The sample comprised CD4+ T cells from blood. The receptor's source is a man in his late teens or twenties in good health.

The DNA for the CDR3 is TGTGCCACCTTAACCGGGACAGGGTCGGACACCATATATTTT. Its translation is CATLTGTGSDTIYF. The genes are TRBV18 and TRBJ1-3; 9 bases map to TRBD1. Unmatched junction bases numbered 12, after V lost 10 bases and J lost 8 bases. The CDR3 spans 14 residues. CDR1 is KGHSH, CDR2 LQKENI, per germline.